This T cell receptor beta chain is from a study of T cell responses to AZD1222 COVID-19 vaccine. TCRdb's copy holds only in-frame clones and misses some; the assay was immunoSEQ multiplex PCR. The sample consists of 210,000 or so clones, approximately 94% of them appearing once. Comment on this clone: Its specificity is not known.

This CDR3 has 12 amino acids. Germline CDR1 and CDR2: SNHLY and FYNNEI. The germline V and J ends were trimmed by 4 bases and 4 bases, with 5 bases remaining between them. Overall study findings and caveats: CD4 TCRs linked to vaccination spanned spike, dominating at 160-218 and 743-854. Researchers took repertoire samples only after the peak T cell response had come. Unmutated variant regions are reportedly the target of nearly half of TCRs that are spike-specific.

This chain connects TRBV2 to TRBJ2-1; D ambiguous. This clonotype was obtained from an adult who received the MenACWY meningococcal vaccine as a control. Sequenced here: peripheral blood, sampled 28 days after the second dose of the MenACWY control vaccine. In DNA form, the CDR3 reads TGTGCCAGCAGTGCCAGGTACAATGAGCAGTTCTTC. Amino acid sequence: CASSARYNEQFF.